Below are 12 T cell receptor beta chains sequenced from a single sample in a study of T cells after yellow fever vaccination. TCRdb used MiXCR to reprocess the 5' RACE reads, holding one entry per CDR3 protein. In the table there are about 74,000 distinct CDR3 sequences, approximately 6.9% of which are singletons. Material: CD8+ T cells sorted from PBMCs, obtained 5 to 6 days after the first yellow fever vaccination. The origin of the receptors is a man aged 18-30 years who received the YFV17D yellow fever vaccine.

V is TRBV4-1 and J is TRBJ1-2; TRBD1 matches at 9 bases. Germline-derived CDR1 and CDR2 are MGHRA and YSYEKL. Trimming removed 3 bases from V and 5 bases from J; junction bases left unmatched: 10. This CDR3 has 16 residues. The CDR3 DNA is TGCGCCAGCAGCCATCCTGGGACAGGGAGAGTATATGGCTACACCTTC. It translates to CASSHPGTGRVYGYTF.

V usage is TRBV10-3 and J usage is TRBJ1-3, with no clear D. CDR1 and CDR2 from the germline V gene are ENHRY and SYGVKD. This CDR3 is 13 amino acids long. Deletions cut 9 bases from V and 2 bases from J, with 11 bases between. In DNA, the CDR3 is TGTGCCATAACGCGGGTGCCTGGAAACACCATATATTTT. This encodes CAITRVPGNTIYF.

This sequence joins TRBV29-1 and TRBJ2-1; perhaps TRBD2 as D (6 bases). This CDR3 has 13 amino acids. CDR1 and CDR2 from the germline V gene are SQVTM and ANQGSEA. V was shortened by 7 bases and J by 8 bases, with 18 bases between the two germline ends. The CDR3 sequence: CSGIPLLADEQFF. CDR3 DNA: TGCAGCGGGATTCCCCTCTTAGCGGATGAGCAGTTCTTC.

This clonotype has just a few counts. The rearrangement uses TRBV19 and TRBJ2-6; 9 nucleotides match TRBD1. Germline values: CDR1 LNHDA, CDR2 SQIVND (reference sequence). This CDR3 is built from 17 residues. The V and J ends lost 5 bases and 1 base, in that order; junction bases with no gene match: 6. The CDR3, as DNA: TGTGCCAGTAGTCCCCCGGGACAGGGATCTGGGGCCAACGTCCTGACTTTC. Its translation is CASSPPGQGSGANVLTF. The full variable domain, rest sourced from reference TRBV19 and TRBJ2-6, is DGGITQSPKYLFRKEGQNVTLSCEQNLNHDAMYWYRQDPGQGLRLIYYSQIVNDFQKGDIAEGYSVSREKKESFPLTVTSAQKNPTAFYLCASSPPGQGSGANVLTFGAGSRLTVL.

The sample holds a few counts of this clonotype. The chain combines TRBV4-1 with TRBJ2-7; D is unresolved. The CDR3 consists of 13 residues. Trimming removed 1 base at V and 1 base at J, with 5 bases between. Germline V gives CDR1 MGHRA, CDR2 YSYEKL. The CDR3: CASSQAGSYEQYF. In DNA form, the CDR3 reads TGCGCCAGCAGCCAAGCCGGGTCCTACGAGCAGTACTTC.

This clonotype showed up just a few times. V is TRBV7-9 and J is TRBJ2-4, with no clear D. Germline V CDR1 and CDR2: SEHNR, FQNEAQ (reference sequence). The CDR3 extends over 14 amino acids. Trimming removed 3 bases from V and 0 bases from J, with 6 bases in between. The CDR3 DNA reads TGTGCCAGCAGCTTGACTTTAGCCAAAAACATTCAGTACTTC. Translating gives CASSLTLAKNIQYF.

This chain joins TRBV12-3 or TRBV12-4 and TRBJ1-1; D remains ambiguous. The V end lost 8 bases, the J end lost 4 bases, and 17 bases lay between the germline ends. The CDR3 sequence is 14 residues long. This chain's CDR3 is CASSTPPGGTEAFF. CDR3 bases: TGTGCCAGCTCCACCCCTCCCGGAGGCACTGAAGCTTTCTTT.

This clonotype was seen many times. This chain joins TRBV6-5 and TRBJ2-7; 8 nucleotides agree with TRBD1. J lost 5 bases, V lost 2 bases, and 5 bases had no gene match. The CDR3 runs 14 residues. CDR1 MNHEY and CDR2 SVGAGI come from the germline V gene. The CDR3 protein is CASSYQGAYDEQYF. CDR3 coding DNA: TGTGCCAGCAGTTACCAGGGGGCGTATGACGAGCAGTACTTC.

This clonotype was found a few times. This chain uses TRBV5-1 with TRBJ1-2; 7 bases are a match to TRBD1. The CDR3 has 14 amino acids. Germline CDR1 is SGHRS and CDR2 is YFSETQ. With V trimmed by 3 bases and J by 4 bases, 6 bases remained unmatched. The CDR3 sequence: CASSSTGVGYGYTF. The CDR3 DNA is TGCGCCAGCAGCTCCACAGGGGTCGGCTATGGCTACACCTTC.

This clonotype was found a few times. The gene calls are TRBV24-1 and TRBJ2-3; tentative D call: TRBD2 (5 bases). The CDR3 runs to 15 residues. V was clipped by 5 bases and J by 4 bases, with 15 bases between them. Germline assignment: CDR1 KGHDR and CDR2 SFDVKD. In DNA, the CDR3 is TGTGCCACCAGTGGGACTCATACGGGCGCAGATACGCAGTATTTT. This codes for CATSGTHTGADTQYF.

Only a few counts were recorded for this clonotype. V is TRBV13 and J is TRBJ2-3; D uncertain. This CDR3 has 17 amino acids. In germline, CDR1 is PRHDT, CDR2 FYEKMQ (reference sequence). Trimming took off 4 bases at V and 2 bases at J, with 19 bases between the two ends. This CDR3 reads CASSSRPFGSYTDTQYF. CDR3 nucleotides: TGTGCCAGCAGCTCCCGACCCTTCGGAAGCTACACAGATACGCAGTATTTT.

This chain uses TRBV7-9 with TRBJ2-3, with D unclear. Trimming cost V 8 bases and J 1 base, with 10 bases left between them. Germline V lookup: CDR1 SEHNR, CDR2 FQNEAQ (reference sequence). The CDR3 runs to 13 residues. CDR3 sequence (DNA): TGTGCCAGCGGCTACCCGGGCACAGATACGCAGTATTTT. It translates to CASGYPGTDTQYF.